Each of the 27 T cell receptor beta chains below was sequenced from the same sample in a study of cytotoxic CD8 clonotypes in ibrutinib-treated CLL. The protocol was immunoSEQ multiplex PCR, while the TCRdb copy is restricted to in-frame clones and leaves out a portion. This repertoire shows around 27,000 clones, around two thirds found once; its top ten account for roughly 51%. The starting material was PBMCs, obtained at disease progression, from a patient treated with ibrutinib. These receptors originate from a human donor with chronic lymphocytic leukemia.

The rearrangement uses TRBV6-5 and TRBJ1-2; D is undetermined. Germline CDR1 reads MNHEY; CDR2 reads SVGAGI. The CDR3 is 12 residues long. With 4 bases removed from V and 8 bases from J, the gap between germline ends came to 11 bases. DNA of the CDR3: TGTGCCAGCAGTTCAGCCCCGGGGGGCTACACCTTC. It specifies CASSSAPGGYTF.

V gene TRBV7-2 combines with J gene TRBJ1-2; 7 bases line up with TRBD1. This CDR3 contains 14 residues. V gave up 5 bases and J gave up 5 bases; unmatched junction bases: 8. In germline, CDR1 is SGHTA, CDR2 FQGNSA. Here the CDR3 DNA reads TGTGCCAGCAGCGCCGCTGGACAGGTTTATGGCTACACCTTC. It encodes CASSAAGQVYGYTF.

The chain carries TRBV7-2 and TRBJ2-5, with 8 nucleotides matching TRBD1. The CDR3 is 15 residues long. CDR1 SGHTA and CDR2 FQGNSA come from the germline V gene. With 2 bases clipped from V and 5 bases from J, the junction kept 7 bases outside the gene matches. CDR3 sequence (DNA): TGTGCCAGCAGCTTATCCCCAGGGGGCGCGGAGACCCAGTACTTC. This codes for CASSLSPGGAETQYF.

V and J are TRBV6-5 and TRBJ1-6; D is perhaps TRBD1 (6 bases). The CDR3 totals 12 residues. Germline values: CDR1 MNHEY, CDR2 SVGAGI. The V end was cut by 8 bases, the J end by 9 bases, with 11 bases between. CDR3 in amino acids: CASSTGSSPLHF. As DNA, the CDR3 is TGTGCCAGCTCTACAGGGAGTTCACCCCTCCACTTT.

The chain links TRBV7-3 to TRBJ2-5; the match to TRBD2 covers 8 bases. CDR1 and CDR2 (germline): SGHTA, FQGTGA. The junction had 7 bases not matched to a gene; V was cut back by 2 bases and J by 5 bases. The CDR3 is 15 residues long. CDR3 bases: TGTGCCAGCAGCTTATTCCCGGGGGGGCACGAGACCCAGTACTTC. It codes for CASSLFPGGHETQYF. Full variable domain (rest looked up from reference TRBV7-3 and TRBJ2-5): GAGVSQTPSNKVTEKGKYVELRCDPISGHTALYWYRQSLGQGPEFLIYFQGTGAADDSGLPNDRFFAVRPEGSVSTLKIQRTERGDSAVYLCASSLFPGGHETQYFGPGTRLLVL.

The V call is TRBV9, the J call TRBJ2-3; D remains unclear. The germline V gene has CDR1 SGDLS and CDR2 YYNGEE. V lost 6 bases and J lost 7, with 18 bases in between. CDR3 size: 14 residues. The CDR3 reads CASTSPFETNTQYF. The CDR3 nucleotides read TGTGCCAGCACGTCGCCCTTTGAAACGAATACGCAGTATTTT.

The chain couples TRBV6-5 to TRBJ2-7; 7 bases map to TRBD1. V lost 4 bases, J lost 3 bases, and 9 bases stayed unmatched. The CDR3 loop spans 15 amino acids. CDR1 and CDR2 from the germline V gene are MNHEY and SVGAGI. CDR3 nucleotide sequence: TGTGCCAGCAGTTCCGAGGGGGCGCAATTCTACGAGCAGTACTTC. Its protein is CASSSEGAQFYEQYF.

This rearrangement joins TRBV27 to TRBJ2-7; 7 bases are a match to TRBD2. J lost 2 bases, V lost 2 bases, and 12 bases had no gene match. Germline V lookup: CDR1 MNHEY, CDR2 SMNVEV (reference sequence). The CDR3 runs 17 residues. In DNA form, the CDR3 reads TGTGCCAGCAGTTTACCCCGGGGGGAGCCGGGAGCCTACGAGCAGTACTTC. It specifies CASSLPRGEPGAYEQYF.

V usage is TRBV2 and J usage is TRBJ2-7; tentative D call: TRBD2 (6 bases). Germline CDR1 is SNHLY and CDR2 is FYNNEI. V was cut by 6 bases and J by 2 bases, with 14 bases left in between. The CDR3 spans 14 residues. The CDR3 DNA reads TGTGCCAGCAGGACCGGGACTCTAACCTACGAGCAGTACTTC. Translating it yields CASRTGTLTYEQYF.

This chain connects TRBV19 to TRBJ2-2; no definite D call. The CDR3 sequence is 11 residues long. V shed 0 bases and J shed 7 bases, with 0 bases lying between them. From germline, CDR1 is LNHDA and CDR2 SQIVND (reference sequence). The CDR3 coding sequence is TGTGCCAGTAGTATAGACGGGGAGCTGTTTTTT. It yields the protein CASSIDGELFF.

This chain connects TRBV27 to TRBJ1-3; D ambiguous. In germline, CDR1 is MNHEY, CDR2 SMNVEV (reference sequence). The CDR3 is 12 residues long. V gave up 6 bases and J gave up 4 bases, with 7 bases separating them. This CDR3 reads CASRGYGNTIYF. The CDR3, as DNA: TGTGCCAGCAGGGGGTACGGAAACACCATATATTTT.

V gene TRBV29-1 combines with J gene TRBJ1-2, with 7 nucleotides matching TRBD1. Trimming took 5 bases from V and 9 from J; bases not matched to a gene: 9. This CDR3 is 12 amino acids long. Per germline, CDR1 SQVTM and CDR2 ANQGSEA. DNA of the CDR3: TGCAGCGTTTCCGGGACAGCTTTACGCTACACCTTC. Protein sequence: CSVSGTALRYTF. Drawing the rest from reference TRBV29-1 and TRBJ1-2, the complete variable domain is SAVISQKPSRDICQRGTSLTIQCQVDSQVTMMFWYRQQPGQSLTLIATANQGSEATYESGFVIDKFPISRPNLTFSTLTVSNMSPEDSSIYLCSVSGTALRYTFGSGTRLTVV.

The V call is TRBV7-2, the J call TRBJ1-3, with D possibly TRBD1 on 6 matching bases. The length of the CDR3 is 17 residues. CDR1 and CDR2 from the germline V gene are SGHTA and FQGNSA. V was cut by 3 bases and J by 0 bases, with 15 bases left in between. The DNA of the CDR3 is TGTGCCAGCAGCTTCTCAGGGGCGATATTCTCTGGAAACACCATATATTTT. Translation: CASSFSGAIFSGNTIYF.

In this sample, this clone turned up a few times. V gene TRBV7-9 combines with J gene TRBJ2-1; perhaps TRBD2 as D (5 bases). Trimming removed 4 bases at V and 10 bases at J, with 8 bases between. CDR3 size: 11 residues. CDR1 is SEHNR, CDR2 FQNEAQ, per germline (reference sequence). DNA for the CDR3: TGTGCCAGCAGCTCGGGGAAGGAGCAGTTCTTC. Protein sequence: CASSSGKEQFF.

The chain uses TRBV27 and TRBJ2-2; D is uncertain. Between the trimmed V and J ends, which lost 7 bases and 0 bases, there was a span of 12 bases. The CDR3 covers 15 residues. CDR1 MNHEY and CDR2 SMNVEV come from the germline V gene (reference sequence). The CDR3 is CASTLTPANTGELFF. CDR3 in DNA: TGTGCCAGCACCCTAACCCCGGCGAACACCGGGGAGCTGTTTTTT.

V and J are TRBV5-1 and TRBJ2-7; tentative D call: TRBD2 (6 bases). Looked up from germline, CDR1 is SGHRS and CDR2 is YFSETQ. The CDR3 runs 14 residues. Trimming took 1 base from V and 3 from J, leaving 11 bases between them. CDR3 DNA: TGCGCCAGCAGCTTGTCCACTAGCAGCTACGAGCAGTACTTC. Protein sequence: CASSLSTSSYEQYF. The full variable domain, with the rest looked up from reference TRBV5-1 and TRBJ2-7, is KAGVTQTPRYLIKTRGQQVTLSCSPISGHRSVSWYQQTPGQGLQFLFEYFSETQRNKGNFPGRFSGRQFSNSRSEMNVSTLELGDSALYLCASSLSTSSYEQYFGPGTRLTVT.

The chain uses TRBV9 and TRBJ1-2; D uncertain. The CDR3 has 13 amino acids. Germline V gene sequence: CDR1 SGDLS, CDR2 YYNGEE. Trimming shortened V by 3 bases and J by 5 bases, and 11 bases separated the two germline ends. CDR3 sequence (DNA): TGTGCCAGCAGCGCCTCAACGGGGTATGGCTACACCTTC. Translating gives CASSASTGYGYTF.

The chain couples TRBV7-6 to TRBJ2-1; TRBD1 is a possible D gene (5 bases). CDR1 is SGHVS and CDR2 is FNYEAQ in the germline V gene. This CDR3 contains 15 residues. The ends were cut back, 5 bases at V and 7 bases at J, with 18 bases in the middle. The CDR3 loop reads CASSAARVMTNEQFF. Written as DNA, the CDR3 is TGTGCCAGCAGCGCAGCCAGGGTAATGACTAATGAGCAGTTCTTC.

This clone has more than one count but fewer than ten. The genes are TRBV30 and TRBJ1-6; no definite D call. The CDR3 extends over 14 amino acids. Germline-derived CDR1 and CDR2 are GTSNPN and SVGIG (reference sequence). Trimming removed 0 bases at V and 6 bases at J, with 9 bases between. The CDR3 DNA reads as TGTGCCTGGAGTGTAGGAAAGGGTAATTCACCCCTCCACTTT. It is translated as CAWSVGKGNSPLHF. Full variable domain (outside the CDR3, taken from reference TRBV30 and TRBJ1-6): SQTIHQWPATLVQPVGSPLSLECTVEGTSNPNLYWYRQAAGRGLQLLFYSVGIGQISSEVPQNLSASRPQDRQFILSSKKLLLSDSGFYLCAWSVGKGNSPLHFGNGTRLTVT.

This chain joins TRBV7-6 and TRBJ1-6; 7 bases agree with TRBD1. The CDR3 length is 15 residues. Germline lookup yields CDR1 SGHVS and CDR2 FNYEAQ. The trim removed 1 base at V and 7 bases at J, leaving 4 bases unmatched. CDR3 protein: CASSLEVQGNSPLHF. The CDR3, as DNA: TGTGCCAGCAGCTTAGAGGTACAGGGGAATTCACCCCTCCACTTT. The full variable domain, completed using reference TRBV7-6 and TRBJ1-6, is GAGVSQSPRYKVTKRGQDVALRCDPISGHVSLYWYRQALGQGPEFLTYFNYEAQQDKSGLPNDRFSAERPEGSISTLTIQRTEQRDSAMYRCASSLEVQGNSPLHFGNGTRLTVT.

V and J are TRBV7-6 and TRBJ2-1; 10 positions agree with TRBD2. The V and J ends lost 4 bases and 10 bases, in that order; junction bases with no gene match: 7. Germline V gene data show CDR1 as SGHVS and CDR2 as FNYEAQ. The CDR3 runs to 14 residues. The CDR3 here is CASSSTAGGREQFF. Here the CDR3 DNA reads TGTGCCAGCAGCTCCACAGCGGGGGGGCGCGAGCAGTTCTTC.

This chain links TRBV19 with TRBJ1-5; unclear D gene. CDR1 and CDR2 (germline): LNHDA, SQIVND (reference sequence). Trimming pared 6 bases from V and 0 bases from J, leaving 30 bases between. The CDR3 length is 21 residues. CDR3 sequence (DNA): TGTGCCAGTAGCACACACCGAGGCGGGTGGACGGTTGTGTATAGCAATCAGCCCCAGCATTTT. This codes for CASSTHRGGWTVVYSNQPQHF. Drawing the rest from reference TRBV19 and TRBJ1-5, the complete variable domain is DGGITQSPKYLFRKEGQNVTLSCEQNLNHDAMYWYRQDPGQGLRLIYYSQIVNDFQKGDIAEGYSVSREKKESFPLTVTSAQKNPTAFYLCASSTHRGGWTVVYSNQPQHFGDGTRLSIL.

V usage is TRBV5-1 and J usage is TRBJ1-2; TRBD1 matches 9 bases. J lost 6 bases, V lost 2 bases, and 5 bases had no gene match. The V gene's germline CDR1 is SGHRS and CDR2 YFSETQ. This CDR3 has 14 residues. CDR3 sequence: CASSFETGGNGYTF. The CDR3, as DNA: TGCGCCAGCAGCTTCGAGACAGGGGGTAATGGCTACACCTTC.

The chain is built from TRBV5-1 and TRBJ1-1, with D hard to call. The V end lost 0 bases, the J end lost 0 bases, and 24 bases lay between the germline ends. The CDR3 has 20 amino acids. Germline-derived CDR1 and CDR2 are SGHRS and YFSETQ. CDR3 region: CASSLVPPGFSNPMNTEAFF. For the CDR3, the DNA is TGCGCCAGCAGCTTGGTCCCGCCAGGTTTCTCTAATCCCATGAACACTGAAGCTTTCTTT.

This clone was detected once. The rearrangement uses TRBV7-3 and TRBJ2-3; D is possibly TRBD1 (5 bases). The CDR3 is 14 residues long. Deletions cut 5 bases from V and 2 bases from J, with 11 bases between. Germline CDR1 reads SGHTA; CDR2 reads FQGTGA. Written as DNA, the CDR3 is TGTGCCAGCAGCCCCAGGACAAACACAGATACGCAGTATTTT. This sequence encodes CASSPRTNTDTQYF.

The chain employs TRBV9 and TRBJ2-7; D ambiguous. V dropped 4 bases and J dropped 3 bases, with 17 bases sitting between them. The CDR3 sequence is 15 residues long. Germline CDR1 reads SGDLS; CDR2 reads YYNGEE. The CDR3 protein is CASSPWADLYYEQYF. The CDR3 coding sequence is TGTGCCAGCAGCCCGTGGGCGGATTTGTACTACGAGCAGTACTTC.

The chain links TRBV6-5 to TRBJ2-7, with 9 bases fitting TRBD2. The V and J ends lost 2 bases and 3 bases, in that order; junction bases with no gene match: 2. Germline loops: CDR1 MNHEY, CDR2 SVGAGI. The CDR3 covers 14 residues. The CDR3 coding sequence is TGTGCCAGCAGTTACGGGCGGGGGGGCTACGAGCAGTACTTC. Translated, it gives CASSYGRGGYEQYF.